One and the same sample provided the 27 T cell receptor beta chains below, sequenced in a study of blood T cell repertoires in COVID-19. Method: immunoSEQ multiplex PCR; TCRdb's copy keeps in-frame clones and lacks some. The sample comprises a few hundred thousand clones, approximately 90% of which are singletons, and roughly an eighth rests with the top ten. Source material: peripheral blood. These receptors all come from a woman in her sixties or seventies with acute or convalescent COVID-19.

There are a few counts of this clone. This chain joins TRBV3-1 (or the pseudogene TRBV3-2) and TRBJ1-3; D perhaps matches TRBD1 (5 bases). Germline V gives CDR1 LGHDT, CDR2 YNNKEL (reference sequence). Trimming left V 2 bases short and J 4 bases short, with 6 bases between. The CDR3 has 13 residues. CDR3 nucleotide sequence: TGTGCCAGCAGCCAAAGGGGAGGAAACACCATATATTTT. Translated: CASSQRGGNTIYF.

This clone was observed a single time. This chain uses TRBV28 with TRBJ2-1, with 10 bases aligning to TRBD1. CDR3 length: 16 amino acids. After removal of 4 bases from V and 5 bases from J, the junction contained 8 bases not matched to a gene. CDR1 and CDR2 (germline): MDHEN, SYDVKM. CDR3 loop: CASSSGTGVKDNEQFF. The CDR3 nucleotides are TGTGCCAGCAGTTCCGGGACAGGGGTAAAGGACAATGAGCAGTTCTTC.

The chain uses TRBV7-9 and TRBJ1-2, with 7 bases fitting TRBD1. After removal of 4 bases from V and 6 bases from J, the junction contained 5 bases not matched to a gene. CDR3 length equals 13 residues. Germline V gene lookup returns CDR1 SEHNR and CDR2 FQNEAQ (reference sequence). DNA for the CDR3: TGTGCCAGCAGCTCCACCGGGACAGATGGCTACACCTTC. This gives the protein CASSSTGTDGYTF.

The table lists this clone with a count of one. The chain couples TRBV19 to TRBJ2-6; D is unresolved. The length of the CDR3 is 13 residues. Between the trimmed V and J ends, which lost 4 bases and 1 base, there was a span of 2 bases. Germline CDR1 LNHDA, CDR2 SQIVND (reference sequence). In nucleotides, the CDR3 is TGTGCCAGTAGTACTTCTGGGGCCAACGTCCTGACTTTC. Residues: CASSTSGANVLTF.

The chain is built from TRBV19 and TRBJ1-4, with 7 bases lining up with TRBD1. The V gene's germline CDR1 is LNHDA and CDR2 SQIVND (reference sequence). The CDR3 runs to 18 residues. The V gene end was trimmed by 2 bases and the J gene end by 5 bases; junction bases not matched to a gene: 14. The CDR3: CASSITRDRILENEKLFF. CDR3 DNA sequence: TGTGCCAGTAGTATAACCAGGGACAGAATCCTTGAAAATGAAAAACTGTTTTTT.

This chain links TRBV19 with TRBJ2-2; TRBD2 aligns across 11 bases. J gave up 0 bases and V 4 bases, and 13 bases lay outside the gene matches. The CDR3 is 20 amino acids. The germline gives CDR1 LNHDA, CDR2 SQIVND (reference sequence). The CDR3 spells CASSTTRFLAGGSNTGELFF. The CDR3 nucleotides are TGTGCCAGTAGTACAACCCGGTTTCTAGCGGGAGGTTCGAACACCGGGGAGCTGTTTTTT.

The V call is TRBV5-1, the J call TRBJ2-5; 7 nucleotides agree with TRBD2. Germline CDR1 reads SGHRS; CDR2 reads YFSETQ. This CDR3 is built from 15 residues. J was trimmed by 2 bases and V by 7 bases; bases with no gene match: 11. The CDR3 sequence is CASASTGGLQETQYF. DNA of the CDR3: TGCGCCAGCGCTTCTACGGGAGGATTACAAGAGACCCAGTACTTC. The full variable domain, in which reference TRBV5-1 and TRBJ2-5 provide the parts outside the CDR3, is KAGVTQTPRYLIKTRGQQVTLSCSPISGHRSVSWYQQTPGQGLQFLFEYFSETQRNKGNFPGRFSGRQFSNSRSEMNVSTLELGDSALYLCASASTGGLQETQYFGPGTRLLVL.

The rearrangement links TRBV6-1 to TRBJ2-7, with TRBD2 identical over 11 bases. The CDR3 runs 15 residues. V shed 6 bases, J shed 0 bases, and the junction held 4 bases outside the gene matches. CDR1 is MNHNS and CDR2 is SASEGT in the germline V gene. Here the CDR3 DNA reads TGTGCCAGCAGCCTCACTAGCGGGGGCTCCTACGAGCAGTACTTC. Its protein is CASSLTSGGSYEQYF.

The chain employs TRBV21-1 and TRBJ2-2; no DNA check was done on the table's D call, TRBD2. TRBV21-1 counts as a pseudogene. This CDR3 spans 13 amino acids. CDR3 sequence (DNA): TGTGCCAGCAAGGCCGGAGATACCGGGGAGCTGTTTTTT. Protein sequence: CASKAGDTGELFF.

This chain connects TRBV9 to TRBJ2-2, with 7 bases that match TRBD1. Germline loops: CDR1 SGDLS, CDR2 YYNGEE. This CDR3 contains 15 residues. V was clipped by 0 bases and J by 7 bases; unmatched bases: 6. In DNA form, the CDR3 reads TGTGCCAGCAGCGTAGCGGGACCAGGGGGCGGGGAGCTGTTTTTT. Protein product: CASSVAGPGGGELFF.

The CDR3 here is CASRQGENTIYF. As DNA, the CDR3 is TGTGCCAGCAGACAGGGTGAAAACACCATATATTTT. The gene calls are TRBV28 and TRBJ1-3; D is perhaps TRBD1 (6 bases). The CDR3 consists of 12 residues. V was shortened by 6 bases and J by 6 bases, with 9 bases between the two germline ends. Germline V gene lookup returns CDR1 MDHEN and CDR2 SYDVKM.

This sequence joins TRBV7-3 and TRBJ2-1; the match to TRBD2 covers 13 bases. Germline CDR1 reads SGHTA; CDR2 reads FQGTGA. V dropped 5 bases and J dropped 8; count of bases not matched to a gene: 6. This CDR3 is 15 amino acids long. This CDR3 reads CASSLTSGGAYEQFF. The CDR3 DNA reads TGTGCCAGCAGCCTCACTAGCGGGGGGGCCTATGAGCAGTTCTTC.

The CDR3 DNA sequence: TGCGCCAGCAAAACTGGCCAGGAACATTCCGGGGAGCTGTTTTTT. Translation gives CASKTGQEHSGELFF. V gene TRBV5-1 combines with J gene TRBJ2-2; D is undetermined. This CDR3 spans 15 amino acids. V was pared by 6 bases and J by 6 bases, with 18 bases between. The germline V gene has CDR1 SGHRS and CDR2 YFSETQ.

J is TRBJ2-2 and V is TRBV3-1 (or the pseudogene TRBV3-2), with 16 nucleotides matching TRBD2. The junction had 9 bases not matched to a gene; V was cut back by 2 bases and J by 0 bases. CDR3 length: 21 residues. Germline V CDR1 and CDR2: LGHDT, YNNKEL (reference sequence). CDR3 protein: CASSQTGTSGRATANTGELFF. The CDR3 region has the DNA TGTGCCAGCAGCCAAACCGGGACTAGCGGGAGGGCCACTGCGAACACCGGGGAGCTGTTTTTT.

This rearrangement joins TRBV9 to TRBJ2-7; 11 nucleotides agree with TRBD2. V shed 4 bases, J shed 4 bases, and the junction held 16 bases outside the gene matches. The CDR3 sequence is 18 residues long. Germline CDR1 and CDR2: SGDLS and YYNGEE. CDR3 protein: CASSPYPRLAGPGYEQYF. CDR3 sequence (DNA): TGTGCCAGCAGCCCTTACCCAAGACTAGCGGGACCGGGGTACGAGCAGTACTTC.

CDR3 DNA sequence: TGTGCCAGCAGCGCCTCGACAGGGCCCGTTTTAACCGGGGAGCTGTTTTTT. Protein sequence: CASSASTGPVLTGELFF. This rearrangement joins TRBV14 to TRBJ2-2, with TRBD1 matching over 7 bases. The CDR3 loop spans 17 amino acids. The V gene's germline CDR1 is SGHDN and CDR2 FVKESK. V gave up 5 bases and J gave up 5 bases; unmatched junction bases: 14.

The chain has TRBV7-2 and TRBJ2-5, with 14 bases matching TRBD2. Germline V gives CDR1 SGHTA, CDR2 FQGNSA. This CDR3 is 15 amino acids long. V shed 5 bases and J 5 bases; nucleotides not matched to a gene: 4. The CDR3 region has the DNA TGTGCCAGCAGCAAGGGACTAGCGGGAGTGGAGACCCAGTACTTC. This codes for CASSKGLAGVETQYF.

There are a few counts of this clone. The chain links TRBV5-5 to TRBJ1-5; 8 bases are a match to TRBD1. The CDR3 spans 14 residues. J gave up 5 bases and V 2 bases, and 3 bases lay outside the gene matches. The germline gives CDR1 SGHKS, CDR2 YYEKEE (reference sequence). The CDR3 here is CASSFGQGYQPQHF. CDR3 sequence (DNA): TGTGCCAGCAGCTTTGGACAGGGCTATCAGCCCCAGCATTTT.

The rearrangement joins TRBV5-1 to TRBJ2-1; a weak D match, TRBD2 (6 bases). Trimming cost V 5 bases and J 5 bases, with 17 bases left between them. The CDR3 runs 15 residues. The germline V gene encodes CDR1 SGHRS and CDR2 YFSETQ. CDR3: CASSGGVGQNNEQFF. The CDR3 region has the DNA TGCGCCAGCAGTGGAGGGGTTGGGCAGAACAATGAGCAGTTCTTC.

V is TRBV2 and J is TRBJ1-2, with a possible D match to TRBD1 (6 bases). Germline V gene sequence: CDR1 SNHLY, CDR2 FYNNEI. This CDR3 has 11 residues. The germline V and J ends were trimmed by 11 bases and 8 bases, with 15 bases remaining between them. CDR3 nucleotide sequence: TGTGCCGGCTCGGGAGGGGGAGGCTACACCTTC. Residues: CAGSGGGGYTF. Full variable domain (remainder filled in from reference TRBV2 and TRBJ1-2): EPEVTQTPSHQVTQMGQEVILRCVPISNHLYFYWYRQILGQKVEFLVSFYNNEISEKSEIFDDQFSVERPDGSNFTLKIRSTKLEDSAMYFCAGSGGGGYTFGSGTRLTVV.

The chain employs TRBV27 and TRBJ2-7; perhaps TRBD2 as D (7 bases). V gave up 5 bases and J gave up 3 bases, with 14 bases separating them. Germline V gives CDR1 MNHEY, CDR2 SMNVEV (reference sequence). This CDR3 spans 14 amino acids. The DNA of the CDR3 is TGTGCCAGCAGTGGCGGGGGCGGGCACTACGAGCAGTACTTC. Translated, it gives CASSGGGGHYEQYF.

The CDR3 reads CAWKGSGELLRGYGYTF. DNA for the CDR3: TGTGCCTGGAAGGGATCAGGGGAGCTTTTACGGGGTTATGGCTACACCTTC. This chain connects TRBV30 to TRBJ1-2, with TRBD1 as a possible D gene (6 bases). CDR3 size: 17 residues. V lost 4 bases, J lost 5 bases, and 26 bases lay in between. CDR1 is GTSNPN, CDR2 SVGIG, per germline (reference sequence).

The gene calls are TRBV7-2 and TRBJ2-2, with a possible D match to TRBD2 (6 bases). V dropped 5 bases and J dropped 2 bases, with 12 bases sitting between them. The germline V gene has CDR1 SGHTA and CDR2 FQGNSA. The CDR3 totals 15 residues. CDR3 in amino acids: CASSQLSGNTGELFF. In nucleotides, the CDR3 is TGTGCCAGCAGCCAACTTAGCGGAAACACCGGGGAGCTGTTTTTT.

This chain links TRBV7-2 with TRBJ2-3, with 7 bases matching TRBD2. The CDR3 contains 17 residues. The V and J ends lost 6 bases and 2 bases, in that order; junction bases with no gene match: 14. CDR1 and CDR2 from the germline V gene are SGHTA and FQGNSA. CDR3 coding DNA: TGTGCCAGCAGACCCTCTCGACGGAGCGGGGTCACAGATACGCAGTATTTT. This sequence encodes CASRPSRRSGVTDTQYF.

This rearrangement joins TRBV29-1 to TRBJ2-1; 10 bases agree with TRBD2. The V and J ends lost 5 bases and 2 bases, in that order; junction bases with no gene match: 6. Germline CDR1 and CDR2: SQVTM and ANQGSEA. This CDR3 is 15 amino acids long. The CDR3 sequence: CSVLLSGRAYNEQFF. CDR3 coding DNA: TGCAGCGTTCTCTTAAGCGGGAGGGCCTACAATGAGCAGTTCTTC.

The chain carries TRBV7-2 and TRBJ1-6; a weak D match, TRBD1 (6 bases). There are 16 residues in the CDR3. Germline loops: CDR1 SGHTA, CDR2 FQGNSA. V lost 1 base to trimming and J lost 6 bases, with 13 bases between them. CDR3 coding DNA: TGTGCCAGCAGCTTAGGTAGGACAGCGGTTAATTCACCCCTCCACTTT. Protein product: CASSLGRTAVNSPLHF.

This chain joins TRBV29-1 and TRBJ1-5; 8 bases map to TRBD1. The CDR3 totals 13 residues. Trimming at V came to 7 bases and at J to 3 bases, leaving 5 bases not matched to a gene. Germline V gives CDR1 SQVTM, CDR2 ANQGSEA. Here the CDR3 DNA reads TGCAGCGGCGGACAGGGCTCCAATCAGCCCCAGCATTTT. This sequence encodes CSGGQGSNQPQHF.